This section outlines one T cell receptor (beta chain) sequence together with its context. Its antigen is not known. The data were obtained in a study of T cell responses to AZD1222 COVID-19 vaccine. Study-wide results and caveats: Following two doses of AZD1222, Spike-specific TCR breadth and depth rose.

CDR3 length equals 14 residues. Germline assignment: CDR1 LNHDA and CDR2 SQIVND (reference sequence). V trimming: 9 bases; J trimming: 9 bases; junction bases outside the gene matches: 11. Here immunoSEQ multiplex PCR was the method, and the copy in TCRdb shows in-frame clones only, minus some. This table holds some 150,000 clones, just over 90% found once. The rearrangement links TRBV19 to TRBJ2-1, with 10 bases matching TRBD2. This TCR derives from an adult in good health. Sample: peripheral blood, taken on day 0 of MenACWY control vaccination. CDR3 sequence reads: CASQLAGNIGEQFF. The CDR3 nucleotides read TGTGCCAGCCAACTAGCGGGAAATATAGGTGAGCAGTTCTTC.